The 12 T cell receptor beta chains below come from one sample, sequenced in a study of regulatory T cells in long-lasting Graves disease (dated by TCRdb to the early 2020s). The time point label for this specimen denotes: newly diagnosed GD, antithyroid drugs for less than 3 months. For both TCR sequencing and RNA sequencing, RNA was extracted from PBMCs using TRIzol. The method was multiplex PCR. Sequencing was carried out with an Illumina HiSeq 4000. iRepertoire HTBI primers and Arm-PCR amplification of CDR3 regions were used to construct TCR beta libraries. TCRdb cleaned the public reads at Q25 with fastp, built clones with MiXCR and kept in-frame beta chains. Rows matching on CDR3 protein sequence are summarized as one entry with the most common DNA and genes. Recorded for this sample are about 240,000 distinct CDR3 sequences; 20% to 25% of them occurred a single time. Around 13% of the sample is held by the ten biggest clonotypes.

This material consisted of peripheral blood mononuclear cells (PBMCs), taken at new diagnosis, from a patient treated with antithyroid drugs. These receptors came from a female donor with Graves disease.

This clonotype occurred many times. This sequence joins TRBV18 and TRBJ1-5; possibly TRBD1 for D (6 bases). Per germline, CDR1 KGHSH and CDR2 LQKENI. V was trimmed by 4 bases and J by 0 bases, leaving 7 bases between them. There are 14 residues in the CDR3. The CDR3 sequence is CASSRDNSNQPQHF. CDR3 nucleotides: TGTGCCAGCTCACGGGACAATAGCAATCAGCCCCAGCATTTT.

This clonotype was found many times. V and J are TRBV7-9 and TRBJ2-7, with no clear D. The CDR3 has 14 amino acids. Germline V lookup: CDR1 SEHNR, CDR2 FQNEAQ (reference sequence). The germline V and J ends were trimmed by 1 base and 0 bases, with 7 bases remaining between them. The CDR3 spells CASSLEAGSYEQYF. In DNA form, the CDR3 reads TGTGCCAGCAGCTTAGAGGCCGGCTCCTACGAGCAGTACTTC.

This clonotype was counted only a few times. CDR3 sequence: CASSEASRKDRPYNSPLHF. CDR3 nucleotides: TGTGCCAGCAGTGAAGCGTCTAGAAAGGACCGCCCCTATAATTCACCCCTCCACTTT. The rearrangement links TRBV6-1 to TRBJ1-6; no clear D. V lost 0 bases and J 2 bases, leaving 17 bases between the germline ends. CDR1 is MNHNS and CDR2 is SASEGT in the germline V gene. CDR3 length equals 19 residues.

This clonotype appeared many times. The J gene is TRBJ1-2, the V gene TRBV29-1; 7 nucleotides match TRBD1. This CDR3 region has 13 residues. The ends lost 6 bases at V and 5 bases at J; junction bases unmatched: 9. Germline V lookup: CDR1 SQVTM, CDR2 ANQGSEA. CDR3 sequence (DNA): TGCAGCGTGCCCGGTGAGGGGGCATATGGCTACACCTTC. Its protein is CSVPGEGAYGYTF.

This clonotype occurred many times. CDR3 DNA: TGTGCCAGCAGTCCCCCTAACGGGGGGGTATACAATGAGCAGTTCTTC. This encodes CASSPPNGGVYNEQFF. The chain is built from TRBV28 and TRBJ2-1, with 8 bases fitting TRBD2. The V segment lost 5 bases and the J segment 4 bases; nucleotides outside the gene matches: 10. CDR3 length: 16 amino acids. CDR1 is MDHEN, CDR2 SYDVKM, per germline.

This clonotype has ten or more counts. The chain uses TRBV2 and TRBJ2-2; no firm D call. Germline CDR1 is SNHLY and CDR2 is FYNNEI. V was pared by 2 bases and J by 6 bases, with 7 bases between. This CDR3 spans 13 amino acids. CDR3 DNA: TGTGCCAGCAGTGAAATTACGGCCGGGGAGCTGTTTTTT. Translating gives CASSEITAGELFF.

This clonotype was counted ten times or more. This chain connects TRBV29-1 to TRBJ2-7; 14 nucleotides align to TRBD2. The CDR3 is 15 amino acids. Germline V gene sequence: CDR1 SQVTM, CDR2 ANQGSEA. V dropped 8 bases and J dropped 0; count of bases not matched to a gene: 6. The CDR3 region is CSIGTSGSPSYEQYF. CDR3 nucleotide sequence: TGCAGCATCGGGACTAGCGGGAGCCCCTCCTACGAGCAGTACTTC.

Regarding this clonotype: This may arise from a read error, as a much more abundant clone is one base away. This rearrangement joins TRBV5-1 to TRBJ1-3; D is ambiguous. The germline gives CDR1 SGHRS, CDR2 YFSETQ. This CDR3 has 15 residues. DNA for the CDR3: TGCGCCAGCCAGGAGGGCGCGGGCTCTGGAAACACCACATATTTT. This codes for CASQEGAGSGNTTYF.

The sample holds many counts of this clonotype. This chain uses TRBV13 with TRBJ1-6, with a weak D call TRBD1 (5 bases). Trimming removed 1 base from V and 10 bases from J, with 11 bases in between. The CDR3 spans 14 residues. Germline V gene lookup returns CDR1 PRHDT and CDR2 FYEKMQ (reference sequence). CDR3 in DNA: TGTGCCAGCAGCTTAGACCCCCAGGGCTCACCCCTCCACTTT. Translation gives CASSLDPQGSPLHF.

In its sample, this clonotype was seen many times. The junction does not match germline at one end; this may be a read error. CDR3 protein: CASSGGTSEAQFF. The CDR3 coding sequence is TGCGCCAGCAGCGGCGGGACTAGCGAGGCTCAGTTCTTC. The chain carries TRBV4-2 and TRBJ2-1; 10 nucleotides agree with TRBD2. This CDR3 has 13 residues. The germline V gene encodes CDR1 LGHNA and CDR2 YNFKEQ.

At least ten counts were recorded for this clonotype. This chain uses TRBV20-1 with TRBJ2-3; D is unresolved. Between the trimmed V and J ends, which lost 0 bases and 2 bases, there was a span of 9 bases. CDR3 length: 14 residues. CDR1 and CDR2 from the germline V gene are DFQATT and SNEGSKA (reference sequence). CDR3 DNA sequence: TGCAGTGCTAGAGATTACAGATACACAGATACGCAGTATTTT. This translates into CSARDYRYTDTQYF.

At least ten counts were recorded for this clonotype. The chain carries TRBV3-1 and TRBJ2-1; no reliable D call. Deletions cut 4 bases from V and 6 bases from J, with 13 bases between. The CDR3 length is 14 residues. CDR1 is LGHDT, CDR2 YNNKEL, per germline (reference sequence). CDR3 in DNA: TGTGCCAGCAGCCGGCTCTTAGAAGGCAATGAGCAGTTCTTC. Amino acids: CASSRLLEGNEQFF.